This entry lists 10 T cell receptor beta chains sequenced from one sample in a study of T cells in Graves' hyperthyroidism and ophthalmopathy. RNA transcripts provided the source from which TCR beta CDR3 regions were amplified. Using the HTBI primer set, a first-round RT-PCR was run on the TCR CDR3. Each CDR3 protein is one row after TCRdb ran MiXCR on the multiplex PCR reads. The sample holds roughly 400,000 distinct CDR3 sequences; roughly an eighth are singletons and the top ten take around 28%. The sample consisted of blood. The source of these receptors is a man between 45 and 60 years old with Graves' ophthalmopathy.

This clonotype was counted at least ten times. CDR3 loop: CASTPRGGQGGSPLHF. The CDR3 DNA follows: TGTGCCAGCACCCCCCGAGGGGGACAGGGGGGATCACCCCTCCACTTT. V gene TRBV28 combines with J gene TRBJ1-6; 11 bases are shared with TRBD1. This CDR3 has 16 amino acids. The germline V gene encodes CDR1 MDHEN and CDR2 SYDVKM. V gave up 7 bases and J gave up 10 bases; unmatched junction bases: 12.

There are many counts of this clonotype. The V and J genes are TRBV11-3 and TRBJ1-2; possibly TRBD1 for D (5 bases). Germline loops: CDR1 SGHNT, CDR2 YENEEA. V was trimmed by 4 bases and J by 2 bases, leaving 17 bases between them. CDR3 length: 16 amino acids. The CDR3 DNA reads as TGTGCCAGCAGCTCTCCCGCCGCGACAGACAACTATGGCTACACCTTC. Its translation is CASSSPAATDNYGYTF.

This clonotype was detected many times. The J gene is TRBJ2-3, the V gene TRBV29-1; TRBD2 agrees at 8 bases. Trimming at V came to 8 bases and at J to 2 bases, leaving 9 bases not matched to a gene. The CDR3 has 14 amino acids. The germline CDR1 and CDR2 sequences are SQVTM and ANQGSEA. The CDR3 bases are TGCAGCCTTGGGGAAGCGGGAGTCACAGATACGCAGTATTTT. It yields the protein CSLGEAGVTDTQYF.

This clonotype has only a few counts. J is TRBJ1-6 and V is TRBV10-3, with D possibly matching TRBD1 (5 bases). Germline V CDR1 and CDR2: ENHRY, SYGVKD. The CDR3 length is 13 residues. Trimming took off 7 bases at V and 10 bases at J, with 14 bases between the two ends. CDR3 nucleotide sequence: TGTGCCATCACGGGAGGGGCATTATCACCCCTCCACTTT. Translated, it gives CAITGGALSPLHF.

This chain uses TRBV14 with TRBJ2-7, with TRBD2 matching over 13 bases. The CDR3 sequence is 13 residues long. Trimming cost V 4 bases and J 7 bases; bases outside gene matches: 1. Per the germline V gene, CDR1 is SGHDN and CDR2 is FVKESK. The CDR3: CASSPTSGREQYF. The CDR3 DNA sequence: TGTGCCAGCAGCCCGACTAGCGGGAGGGAGCAGTACTTC. Based on the CDR3 plus reference TRBV14 and TRBJ2-7, the full variable domain is EAGVTQFPSHSVIEKGQTVTLRCDPISGHDNLYWYRRVMGKEIKFLLHFVKESKQDESGMPNNRFLAERTGGTYSTLKVQPAELEDSGVYFCASSPTSGREQYFGPGTRLTVT.

This chain uses TRBV19 with TRBJ2-3; D possibly corresponds to TRBD1 (6 bases). Trimming left V 5 bases short and J 2 bases short, with 17 bases between. The germline V gene encodes CDR1 LNHDA and CDR2 SQIVND (reference sequence). This CDR3 has 16 amino acids. CDR3 residues: CASSPRTDPSTDTQYF. In DNA form, the CDR3 reads TGTGCCAGTAGTCCTCGGACAGACCCCTCCACAGATACGCAGTATTTT.

This clonotype was detected many times. J is TRBJ2-1 and V is TRBV11-2, with 8 bases that match TRBD2. Germline-derived CDR1 and CDR2 are SGHAT and FQNNGV. V dropped 3 bases and J dropped 5; count of bases not matched to a gene: 12. The CDR3 extends over 17 amino acids. This CDR3 is CASSFFLSGSKDNEQFF. In nucleotides, the CDR3 is TGTGCCAGCAGCTTCTTCTTGAGCGGGAGCAAAGACAATGAGCAGTTCTTC.

In this sample, this clonotype turned up a few times. The DNA for the CDR3 is TGCGCCAGCAGCCAAGAGGGGGCCGGAGGCTACACCTTC. Translating it yields CASSQEGAGGYTF. The genes are TRBV4-1 and TRBJ1-2; a weak D match, TRBD1 (6 bases). Germline V gives CDR1 MGHRA, CDR2 YSYEKL. The length of the CDR3 is 13 residues. V was shortened by 0 bases and J by 8 bases, with 10 bases between the two germline ends.

The chain employs TRBV6-5 and TRBJ1-1; D might be TRBD1 (5 bases). Germline lookup yields CDR1 MNHEY and CDR2 SVGAGI. Deletions cut 7 bases from V and 4 bases from J, with 13 bases between. The CDR3 loop spans 13 amino acids. In DNA, the CDR3 is TGTGCCAGCACGGCAGGGTTGAGCACTGAAGCTTTCTTT. Translating it yields CASTAGLSTEAFF.

The table lists this clonotype with many counts. The V and J genes are TRBV7-8 and TRBJ2-7; no reliable D call. This CDR3 has 14 amino acids. CDR1 and CDR2 (germline): SGHVS, FQNEAQ. Between the trimmed V and J ends, which lost 5 bases and 6 bases, there was a span of 17 bases. The CDR3 loop reads CASSPRRRVGEQYF. The DNA for the CDR3 is TGTGCCAGCAGCCCCCGGCGTAGGGTGGGCGAGCAGTACTTC.